The present entry profiles one T cell receptor beta chain with its context. What antigen it recognizes has not been identified. No clone much larger than this one lies a single base away; base qualities are absent. In the paper's terms, the time point label means: newly diagnosed GD, antithyroid drugs for less than 3 months. For both TCR sequencing and RNA sequencing, RNA was extracted from PBMCs in TRIzol. The diagnosis of Graves' disease was made according to American Thyroid Association guidelines. The patients came from an endocrinology department in Xi'an, China. From each patient, roughly 9 milliliters of peripheral blood was collected into an EDTA anticoagulant tube. Ficoll Paque Plus density gradient separation was used to isolate PBMCs, and no additional T cell sorting was done. An Agilent 2100 Bioanalyzer and agarose gel were used to assess RNA quality, and a NanoDrop 2000 was used to measure RNA concentration.

The data originate from a study of regulatory T cells in long-lasting Graves disease (dated by TCRdb to about 2021). About the study as a whole: Newly diagnosed Graves' disease patients had taken antithyroid drugs for less than 3 months. A total of around 35 samples underwent TCR sequencing: approximately 13 from persistent and some 20 from newly diagnosed Graves' disease patients. Persistent Graves' disease patients were compared with newly diagnosed Graves' disease patients by peripheral blood TCR sequencing and RNA sequencing. The study was conducted in China and was registered as a clinical trial.

The library was prepared using multiplex PCR. TCRdb records Illumina HiSeq 4000 as the sequencer. TCR beta libraries were built with iRepertoire HTBI primers and Arm-PCR amplification of CDR3 regions. PCR products were gel purified before sequencing. Under the source paper's analysis protocol: A total of 62 TRBV and some 15 TRBJ segments were identified across samples and were used for gene usage analysis of CDR3 amino acid clonotypes. COPE and FqMerger were used to merge filtered high-quality paired reads into contigs. BLAST was used to align contigs to the IMGT TRBV, TRBD and TRBJ reference genes, and CDR3 was defined following IMGT. Clonotypes above 0.1% frequency were classified as highly expanded clones. Shannon entropy served as the measure of repertoire diversity, while the Gini coefficient captured V-J evenness. A clonotype was considered public if more than one individual shared it. Clones were called with MiXCR by TCRdb after fastp trimmed the public reads at Q25, and only in-frame beta chains were retained. Each entry is one CDR3 protein sequence, shown with its most common DNA and genes. The V and J calls were not made by the authors but by TCRdb's processing. Here the sample has 350,000 to 450,000 distinct CDR3 sequences; around 15% occur a single time. Approximately 30% of the sample lies in the top ten.

General study outcomes and caveats: Persistent disease showed preferential use of TRBV28, TRBJ1-2 and TRBJ2-5, whereas newly diagnosed disease favored TRBV20-1 and TRBJ2-1. Only peripheral blood was studied, because thyroid tissue, the primary lesion, was inaccessible. As a limitation, the authors acknowledged that the small sample size may reduce accuracy. Only the TCR beta chain was sequenced and analyzed. Compared with newly diagnosed patients, patients with persistent Graves' disease had lower TCR Shannon entropy and fewer highly expanded clones, which suggests clonal expansion. Patients with persistent disease shared more public clonotypes (around 2,500) than newly diagnosed patients did (roughly 970).

The CDR3 sequence holds 15 residues, the cysteine and phenylalanine included. Of all the DNA, just the CDR3 is kept, 45 bases in frame from base 1. CDR1 and CDR2, per the germline V gene (reference sequence), are LGHDT and YNNKEL. V loses 1 base, J loses 6 bases, and the germline ends lie 16 bases apart. The same sample was also studied in work on T cells in Graves' hyperthyroidism and ophthalmopathy. The second study, in turn, reports: A patient counted as having stable Graves' hyperthyroidism if no progression to ophthalmopathy occurred over 18 months of follow-up. Hyperthyroidism patients were newly diagnosed, with disease duration under 2 months, and aged 18 to 65 years. Any patient with an uncontrolled infection, another autoimmune disease, pregnancy or lactation was excluded. Diagnoses were based on clinical symptoms, serum thyroxine and TRAb, thyroid ultrasound and orbital computed tomography. The first round of RT-PCR for the TCR CDR3 was performed with the HTBI primer set and the Qiagen OneStep RT-PCR kit. Most expanded thyroid clonotypes (frequency above 0.001) were also detected in blood, a finding suggesting that blood repertoires may reflect thyroid immune responses. A 13 V-J signature model separated ophthalmopathy from stable hyperthyroidism, with 87.88% sensitivity and roughly 84% specificity in cross-validation and 80%/75% in testing. In validation, the model predicted progression to ophthalmopathy with approximately 69% sensitivity and less than 75% specificity, a median of about six months before onset. To identify distinguishing TCR V-J signatures, a discovery cohort of 95 to 100 patients was used, comprising fewer than 45 with Graves' ophthalmopathy and approximately 57 with stable Graves' hyperthyroidism. An independent validation cohort of 18 to 20 hyperthyroidism patients and about 15 patients who later progressed to ophthalmopathy tested prospective prediction of ophthalmopathy. For training and testing, the 100 patients in the discovery cohort were randomly divided in a 7:3 ratio. In addition, the study compared T-cell repertoires in thyroid tissue and in blood from about 6 Graves' hyperthyroidism patients. Once sampling was done, hyperthyroidism patients were given methimazole at a starting dose of 30 mg daily, whereas ophthalmopathy patients were given high-dose intravenous methylprednisolone. Libraries were constructed in a second round of multiplex PCR, after which size selection and purification were carried out. Sequencing of the libraries was done on an Illumina HiSeq2000 using paired-end 100 bp reads. SOAPnuke was used to process the raw data, throwing out any read that contained adapters or uncalled bases, had a mean Phred below 15, or lacked an exact constant-primer or identifier match. COPE v1.2.5 was used to merge the high-quality paired reads, and each unique nucleotide sequence was defined as a clonotype. MiTCR v1.1 was used to align the clonotypes against IMGT TRBV, TRBD and TRBJ reference segments. The analysis was restricted to V-J combinations with a frequency above 0.0001, which together covered 99.2% of the repertoires. The TCS score was defined as the ratio of F50 (clonal expansion) to E x V (chaos), calculated using BLOSUM62-based TCRdist between CDR3 peptides within each V-J. Welch's t-statistics and random forest reduced fewer than 600 V-J features to roughly 13, which were used in a naive Bayes classifier (R e1071). Sample size was not statistically predetermined, and blinding of investigators to group allocation was not performed. The paper reports TCR Vbeta CDR3 sequencing of 140 or so peripheral blood samples: over 40 ophthalmopathy, approximately 74 hyperthyroidism and around 17 progressor patients.

Rearrangement joined TRBV3-1 to TRBJ2-7; a tentative D call is TRBD1 (5 bases match). The sequence came from a man aged 40-49 years with Graves disease. Donor details come from another sample of the same person, matched by shared clones. Here the sequenced sample was peripheral blood mononuclear cells (PBMCs), taken at new diagnosis, from a patient treated with antithyroid drugs. The nucleotide sequence is TGTGCCAGCAGCCAAGGAGGAGTAGGGGCGCTCGAGCAGTACTTC. Protein translation: CASSQGGVGALEQYF.